A selection of T cell receptor beta chains follows, all from one sample in a study of blood T cell repertoires in COVID-19. Profiling relied on immunoSEQ multiplex PCR, and the TCRdb table lists in-frame clones only, not all of them. The sample holds 250,000 or so clones, approximately 90% seen once. The sequenced sample consisted of PBMCs or T cells enriched from blood (not recorded which). These receptors were collected from a woman aged 25-40 years with acute COVID-19. Both conserved end residues are part of each CDR3. Each record gives: D gene, J gene, V gene, clone size, CDR3 protein, CDR3 DNA. D genes are given only for firm matches. The size of a clone is reported for some rows only, either as once, few or many, or as a class for expanded clones.

D: -; J: TRBJ1-5; V: TRBV28; size: -; CDR3: CASRFRGFDRPQHF; DNA: TGTGCCAGCAGATTCAGGGGTTTTGACCGGCCCCAGCATTTT
D: -; J: TRBJ2-1; V: TRBV24-1; size: -; CDR3: CATSDLGAGANGDEQFF; DNA: TGTGCCACCAGTGATTTGGGTGCGGGGGCGAATGGCGATGAGCAGTTCTTC
D: -; J: TRBJ2-1; V: TRBV29-1; size: -; CDR3: CSAILASNEQFF; DNA: TGCAGCGCTATTTTAGCTAGCAATGAGCAGTTCTTC
D: -; J: TRBJ1-5; V: TRBV16; size: -; CDR3: CASSPAADQPQHF; DNA: TGTGCCAGCAGCCCCGCGGCAGACCAGCCCCAGCATTTT
D: TRBD1; J: TRBJ1-2; V: TRBV7-2; size: -; CDR3: CASSFDRANYGYTF; DNA: TGTGCCAGCAGCTTCGACAGGGCCAACTATGGCTACACCTTC
D: -; J: TRBJ2-7; V: TRBV6-5; size: once; CDR3: CASSYEHRSYEQYF; DNA: TGTGCCAGCAGTTATGAACACCGCTCCTACGAGCAGTACTTC
D: -; J: TRBJ2-1; V: TRBV5-4; size: -; CDR3: CASSLIQGGFDEQFF; DNA: TGTGCCAGCAGCTTAATTCAGGGGGGTTTTGATGAGCAGTTCTTC
D: -; J: TRBJ1-5; V: TRBV27; size: -; CDR3: CASSSSGQPQHF; DNA: TGTGCCAGCAGTTCGTCCGGTCAGCCCCAGCATTTT
D: -; J: TRBJ1-2; V: TRBV3-1/TRBV3-2; size: -; CDR3: CATKQGSNYGYTF; DNA: TGTGCCACCAAACAGGGTTCTAACTATGGCTACACCTTC
D: -; J: TRBJ1-1; V: TRBV5-1; size: -; CDR3: CASSFWQDDTEAFF; DNA: TGCGCCAGCAGCTTCTGGCAAGATGACACTGAAGCTTTCTTT
D: -; J: TRBJ1-2; V: TRBV4-1; size: -; CDR3: CASSQTGTFGYTF; DNA: TGCGCCAGCAGTCAGACAGGTACTTTTGGCTACACCTTC
D: TRBD1; J: TRBJ1-4; V: TRBV7-2; size: -; CDR3: CASSTIRGRGSEKLFF; DNA: TGTGCCAGCAGCACAATCAGGGGGCGGGGAAGTGAAAAACTGTTTTTT
D: -; J: TRBJ1-5; V: TRBV27; size: -; CDR3: CASSFRGFGNQPQHF; DNA: TGTGCCAGCAGTTTTCGGGGGTTCGGCAATCAGCCCCAGCATTTT
D: -; J: TRBJ1-5; V: TRBV10-3; size: -; CDR3: CAISESGGGQPQHF; DNA: TGTGCCATCAGTGAGTCCGGGGGTGGTCAGCCCCAGCATTTT
D: TRBD1; J: TRBJ2-3; V: TRBV4-1; size: -; CDR3: CASSVPPGQGAGTQYF; DNA: TGCGCCAGCAGCGTACCTCCGGGACAGGGGGCGGGTACGCAGTATTTT
D: -; J: TRBJ1-5; V: TRBV25-1; size: -; CDR3: CASSESFWGVGNQPQHF; DNA: TGTGCCAGCAGTGAATCATTTTGGGGGGTTGGCAATCAGCCCCAGCATTTT
D: TRBD1; J: TRBJ1-2; V: TRBV30; size: -; CDR3: CAWISGTGSDYGYTF; DNA: TGTGCCTGGATATCCGGGACAGGGTCCGACTATGGCTACACCTTC
D: TRBD1; J: TRBJ2-1; V: TRBV30; size: -; CDR3: CAWSVPYGQGSSYNEQFF; DNA: TGTGCCTGGAGTGTCCCCTATGGACAGGGTAGCTCCTACAATGAGCAGTTCTTC
D: -; J: TRBJ1-5; V: TRBV7-2; size: -; CDR3: CASSLVRASSQPQHF; DNA: TGTGCCAGCAGCTTAGTCAGGGCCTCAAGTCAGCCCCAGCATTTT
D: -; J: TRBJ2-7; V: TRBV14; size: -; CDR3: CASSQAYQDRYEQYF; DNA: TGTGCCAGCAGCCAAGCGTATCAGGATCGCTACGAGCAGTACTTC
D: TRBD2; J: TRBJ2-7; V: TRBV28; size: -; CDR3: CASSPSPGWGTTPYEQYF; DNA: TGTGCCAGCAGCCCATCACCCGGGTGGGGGACTACGCCCTACGAGCAGTACTTC
D: TRBD1; J: TRBJ2-7; V: TRBV5-1; size: -; CDR3: CASSTGQVYEQYF; DNA: TGCGCCAGCAGCACGGGACAGGTCTACGAGCAGTACTTC
D: -; J: TRBJ2-7; V: TRBV2; size: -; CDR3: CASSVSHEQYF; DNA: TGTGCCAGCAGTGTTAGTCACGAGCAGTACTTC
D: TRBD2; J: TRBJ2-1; V: TRBV5-1; size: -; CDR3: CASRTSGTLREQFF; DNA: TGCGCCAGCAGGACTAGCGGGACTCTAAGGGAGCAGTTCTTC
D: -; J: TRBJ2-7; V: TRBV4-3; size: -; CDR3: CASSQAPEQGGASYEQYF; DNA: TGCGCCAGCAGCCAAGCCCCCGAACAGGGTGGGGCCTCCTACGAGCAGTACTTC
D: TRBD2; J: TRBJ2-3; V: TRBV18; size: -; CDR3: CASSPIPQQKPGLAGSTDTQYF; DNA: TGTGCCAGCTCACCGATCCCACAACAGAAACCGGGACTAGCCGGGAGCACAGATACGCAGTATTTT
D: TRBD1; J: TRBJ1-2; V: TRBV28; size: -; CDR3: CASSPGTGGLGYTF; DNA: TGTGCCAGCAGCCCCGGGACAGGCGGACTGGGCTACACCTTC
D: TRBD1; J: TRBJ2-1; V: TRBV19; size: -; CDR3: CASTQVGGSFDEQFF; DNA: TGTGCCAGTACCCAGGTAGGGGGCAGTTTTGATGAGCAGTTCTTC
D: -; J: TRBJ1-2; V: TRBV27; size: -; CDR3: CASSPGIYGYTF; DNA: TGTGCCAGCAGTCCCGGGATCTATGGCTACACCTTC
D: TRBD2; J: TRBJ2-1; V: TRBV19; size: -; CDR3: CASSMVQGRWAGGGNEQFF; DNA: TGTGCCAGTAGTATGGTCCAGGGACGTTGGGCGGGAGGAGGAAATGAGCAGTTCTTC
D: TRBD1; J: TRBJ2-1; V: TRBV7-2; size: -; CDR3: CASSFLGQGDNEQFF; DNA: TGTGCCAGCAGCTTCCTGGGACAGGGGGACAATGAGCAGTTCTTC
D: -; J: TRBJ2-4; V: TRBV6-2/TRBV6-3; size: -; CDR3: CASSYPSGGPLGAKNIQYF; DNA: TGTGCCAGCAGTTACCCGTCCGGAGGTCCGCTGGGGGCCAAAAACATTCAGTACTTC
D: -; J: TRBJ2-1; V: TRBV5-1; size: -; CDR3: CASSLEGLYNEQFF; DNA: TGCGCCAGCAGCTTGGAAGGACTCTACAATGAGCAGTTCTTC
D: TRBD2; J: TRBJ2-7; V: TRBV3-1/TRBV3-2; size: -; CDR3: CASSRGTSNEQYF; DNA: TGTGCCAGCAGCCGCGGGACTAGCAACGAGCAGTACTTC
D: TRBD2; J: TRBJ2-1; V: TRBV25-1; size: -; CDR3: CASSFSGRHNEQFF; DNA: TGTGCCAGCAGCTTTAGCGGGAGACACAATGAGCAGTTCTTC
D: TRBD1; J: TRBJ2-3; V: TRBV7-8; size: -; CDR3: CASSLEGALSTDTQYF; DNA: TGTGCCAGCAGCTTAGAGGGGGCCCTAAGCACAGATACGCAGTATTTT
D: -; J: TRBJ2-6; V: TRBV7-3; size: -; CDR3: CASSSEGSGANVLTF; DNA: TGTGCCAGCAGCTCCGAGGGTTCTGGGGCCAACGTCCTGACTTTC
D: TRBD1; J: TRBJ2-7; V: TRBV2; size: -; CDR3: CASRDRGVYEQYF; DNA: TGTGCCAGCAGAGACAGGGGGGTCTACGAGCAGTACTTC
D: -; J: TRBJ2-1; V: TRBV12-3/TRBV12-4; size: -; CDR3: CATREAGKNEQFF; DNA: TGTGCCACCAGAGAGGCGGGAAAGAATGAGCAGTTCTTC
D: -; J: TRBJ1-1; V: TRBV30; size: once; CDR3: CAWSEHRNTEAFF; DNA: TGTGCCTGGTCCGAACACCGAAACACTGAAGCTTTCTTT
D: TRBD1; J: TRBJ2-7; V: TRBV4-1; size: -; CDR3: CASSQGQGASYEQYF; DNA: TGCGCCAGCAGCCAAGGGCAGGGGGCTTCCTACGAGCAGTACTTC
D: -; J: TRBJ1-1; V: TRBV7-3; size: -; CDR3: CASSLYTNTEAFF; DNA: TGTGCCAGCAGCTTATACACCAACACTGAAGCTTTCTTT
D: TRBD1; J: TRBJ1-1; V: TRBV27; size: few; CDR3: CASSTPRTGGINTEAFF; DNA: TGTGCCAGCAGCACCCCAAGGACAGGGGGTATAAACACTGAAGCTTTCTTT
D: TRBD2; J: TRBJ2-7; V: TRBV29-1; size: -; CDR3: CSALTSGRAYEQYF; DNA: TGCAGCGCGCTGACTAGCGGGAGGGCCTACGAGCAGTACTTC
D: TRBD1; J: TRBJ1-1; V: TRBV11-3; size: -; CDR3: CASSHRGGNTEAFF; DNA: TGTGCCAGCAGCCACAGGGGAGGGAACACTGAAGCTTTCTTT
D: TRBD2; J: TRBJ2-2; V: TRBV28; size: once; CDR3: CASQFPAGENTGELFF; DNA: TGTGCCAGCCAGTTCCCCGCGGGGGAGAACACCGGGGAGCTGTTTTTT
D: -; J: TRBJ2-3; V: TRBV28; size: once; CDR3: CASSLFQGSTDTQYF; DNA: TGTGCCAGCAGTTTATTCCAGGGGAGCACAGATACGCAGTATTTT
D: -; J: TRBJ2-5; V: TRBV27; size: -; CDR3: CASSPSGETRETQYF; DNA: TGTGCCAGCAGTCCATCGGGAGAAACGCGGGAGACCCAGTACTTC